The present T cell receptor (beta chain) was sequenced within a study of blood T cell repertoires in COVID-19. Overall study: Samples taken during acute and convalescent COVID-19 were collected in the United States, Italy and Spain. T cells, B-cell-depleted T cells, or PBMCs provided the cDNA or gDNA that served as material.

This CDR3 has 14 residues. V lost 3 bases and J lost 0, with 9 bases in between. Germline-derived CDR1 and CDR2 are SGDLS and YYNGEE. Original processing notes: Estimated nucleated cell counts came from reference gene primer amplification. The repertoire was sequenced with immunoSEQ multiplex PCR; TCRdb's copy has only in-frame clones and lacks some. The DNA was the basis for D and trimming; V, J and clone size are from that table. Of about 41,000 clones listed, roughly 80% are singletons. Sequenced: peripheral blood. This sequence was found in an older woman with acute or convalescent COVID-19. The chain has TRBV9 and TRBJ1-1; no clear D. Here the CDR3 DNA reads TGTGCCAGCAGCGGACACTCTATGAACACTGAAGCTTTCTTT. Translating it yields CASSGHSMNTEAFF.